This T cell receptor beta chain was identified in a study of identical twins. Findings and limits, study-wide: In beta out-of-frame sequences, the excess sharing between twins was weaker. For cord blood, abundant beta clonotypes had fewer insertions, unlike memory repertoires, which showed none. Twin pairs' shared out-of-frame alpha sequences were enriched in low generation probability.

Germline CDR1 MGHRA, CDR2 YSYEKL. This CDR3 spans 13 amino acids. With 3 bases removed from V and 2 bases from J, the gap between germline ends came to 8 bases. Comment on this clonotype: Antigen: not known.

TCRdb analysed the 5' RACE reads with MiXCR anew, one entry per CDR3 protein. The sample gives a few hundred thousand distinct CDR3 sequences, more than 8% of which show up once; about 7.1% is in the top ten. The same sample was also used in a study of yellow fever vaccine responses in identical twins. In that study: A vaccine T cell response that seemed partly convergent and partly personalized was reported in twins.

This TCR came from a woman in her late teens or twenties in good health. Sample: CD8+ T cells sorted from blood. The rearrangement links TRBV4-1 to TRBJ2-7, with no clear D. CDR3 sequence: CASSHAKTYEQYF. CDR3 sequence (DNA): TGCGCCAGCAGCCACGCGAAAACCTACGAGCAGTACTTC.